This record looks at one TCR beta chain sequence and its context. Antigen unknown. The record originates from a study of T cells in tumors after PD-1 blockade. The overall study: Excluded were patients with checkpoint blockade, immunosuppressants, or radiotherapy or other anti-cancer therapy within 4 weeks. A subset received ongoing vismodegib 150 mg daily alongside anti-PD-1 therapy. Study outcomes and limitations: Peripheral recruitment is suggested, as some novel exhausted tumor clones were in pre-treatment blood.

Some clones are missing from TCRdb's copy, which holds only in-frame ones; the method was immunoSEQ multiplex PCR. The sample consists of roughly 48,000 clones, more than 65% of them appearing once. The germline V gene encodes CDR1 SGHNT and CDR2 YYREEE (reference sequence). After removal of 2 bases from V and 5 bases from J, the junction contained 6 bases not matched to a gene. The CDR3 covers 15 residues. V is TRBV5-4 and J is TRBJ2-1, with 8 positions matching TRBD2. Specimen: PBMCs, collected before anti-PD-1 treatment. The origin of this receptor is a human donor with basal cell carcinoma. In DNA form, the CDR3 reads TGTGCCAGCAGCTTCGGGGGGGCCCTAGACAATGAGCAGTTCTTC. It encodes CASSFGGALDNEQFF.